This T cell receptor beta chain was identified in a study of blood T cell repertoires in COVID-19. Overall study: Donors in the United States, Italy and Spain gave samples during acute or convalescent COVID-19. Sample material is recorded as cDNA or gDNA derived from T cells, B-cell-depleted T cells, or PBMCs.

The CDR3 contains 16 residues. The junction had 7 bases not matched to a gene; V was cut back by 3 bases and J by 2 bases. Germline V gene data show CDR1 as KGHSH and CDR2 as LQKENI. In the authors' methods: It was from reference gene primer amplification that nucleated cell counts were estimated. Produced via immunoSEQ multiplex PCR; TCRdb's table is partial and in-frame only. V, J and clone size are taken as reported in that table, and D and trimming were inferred from the DNA itself. The sample records more than 50,000 clones, 75% to 95% being singletons. The sequenced sample was peripheral blood. This receptor was taken from a man older than 75 with acute or convalescent COVID-19. The rearrangement joins TRBV18 to TRBJ2-4, with 7 bases lining up with TRBD1. In DNA form, the CDR3 reads TGTGCCAGCTCACCGGAAACAGGGGTGACCAAAAACATTCAGTACTTC. This gives the protein CASSPETGVTKNIQYF.